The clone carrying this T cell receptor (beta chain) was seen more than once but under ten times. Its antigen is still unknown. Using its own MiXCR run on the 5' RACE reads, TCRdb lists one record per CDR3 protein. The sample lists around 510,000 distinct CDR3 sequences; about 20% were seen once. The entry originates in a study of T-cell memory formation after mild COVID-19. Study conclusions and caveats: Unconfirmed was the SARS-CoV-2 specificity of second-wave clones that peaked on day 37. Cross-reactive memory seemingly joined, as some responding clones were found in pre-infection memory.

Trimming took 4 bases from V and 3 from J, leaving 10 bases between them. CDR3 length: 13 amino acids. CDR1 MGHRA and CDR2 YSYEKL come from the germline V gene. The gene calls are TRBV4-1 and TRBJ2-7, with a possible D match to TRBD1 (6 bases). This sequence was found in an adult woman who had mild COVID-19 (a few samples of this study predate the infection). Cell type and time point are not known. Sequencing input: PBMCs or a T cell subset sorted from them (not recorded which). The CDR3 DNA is TGCGCCAGCAGCCCAACAGGGCTCTACGAGCAGTACTTC. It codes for CASSPTGLYEQYF.